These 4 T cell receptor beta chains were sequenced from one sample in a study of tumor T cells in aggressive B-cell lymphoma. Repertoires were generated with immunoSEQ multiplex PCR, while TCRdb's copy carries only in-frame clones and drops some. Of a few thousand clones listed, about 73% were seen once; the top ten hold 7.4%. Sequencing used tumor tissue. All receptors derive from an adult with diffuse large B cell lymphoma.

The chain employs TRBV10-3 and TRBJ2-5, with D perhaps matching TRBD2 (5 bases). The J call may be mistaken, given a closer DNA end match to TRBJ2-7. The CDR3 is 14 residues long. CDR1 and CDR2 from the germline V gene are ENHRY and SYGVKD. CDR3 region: CAISESIGRDEQYF. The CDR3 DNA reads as TGTGCCATCAGTGAGTCTATAGGGCGGGACGAGCAGTACTTC.

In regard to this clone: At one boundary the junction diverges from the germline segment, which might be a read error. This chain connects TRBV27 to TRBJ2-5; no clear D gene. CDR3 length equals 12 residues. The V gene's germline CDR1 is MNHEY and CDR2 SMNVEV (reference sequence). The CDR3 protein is CVSSPPEETQYF. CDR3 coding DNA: TGTGTCAGCAGTCCCCCTGAAGAGACCCAGTACTTC.

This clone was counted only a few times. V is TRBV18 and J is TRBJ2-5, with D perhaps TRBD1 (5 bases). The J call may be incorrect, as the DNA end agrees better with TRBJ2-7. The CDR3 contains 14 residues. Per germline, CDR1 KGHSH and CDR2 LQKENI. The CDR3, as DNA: TGTGCCAGCTCACCAAGGGGTGGCTCCTACGAGCAGTACTTC. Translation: CASSPRGGSYEQYF.

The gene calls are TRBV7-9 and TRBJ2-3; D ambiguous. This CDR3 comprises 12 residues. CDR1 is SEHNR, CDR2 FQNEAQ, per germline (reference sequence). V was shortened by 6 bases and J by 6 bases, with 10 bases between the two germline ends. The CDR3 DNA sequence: TGTGCCAGCAGAGCGACCGGGGATACGCAGTATTTT. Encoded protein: CASRATGDTQYF.